The sequence of this TCR beta chain was determined in a study of cytomegalovirus exposure and HLA in healthy donors. Whole-study findings and limits: In a later analysis, most CMV-associated TCR beta chains appeared HLA-restricted.

The PCR had 60 Vbeta and 13 Jbeta primers. Clones were sequenced by immunoSEQ multiplex PCR, and TCRdb holds only the in-frame ones, with some missing. The sample has about 150,000 clones, about 75% seen once. The length of the CDR3 is 15 residues. Germline assignment: CDR1 SGHVS and CDR2 FQNEAQ. Trimming took 4 bases from V and 4 from J, leaving 16 bases between them. Details on this clone: Its antigen is undetermined.

Input material: PBMCs. The gene calls are TRBV7-8 and TRBJ1-2; possibly TRBD1 for D (5 bases). The TCR sequence derives from a young man in good health and CMV-seronegative. CDR3: CASSSLGPTVYGYTF. CDR3 DNA: TGTGCCAGCAGCTCACTGGGGCCGACAGTCTATGGCTACACCTTC.